These 9 T cell receptor beta chains came from one sample sequenced in a study of cytotoxic CD8 clonotypes in ibrutinib-treated CLL. Generated by immunoSEQ multiplex PCR, the TCRdb table keeps only in-frame clones and is missing some. This table holds over 70,000 clones, roughly 77% found once. The source material was PBMCs, sampled after 12 months of ibrutinib treatment. The receptors originated from a human donor with chronic lymphocytic leukemia.

J is TRBJ2-1 and V is TRBV4-2; D remains unclear. The CDR3 runs to 14 residues. V was pared by 1 base and J by 6 bases, with 10 bases between. The germline CDR1 and CDR2 sequences are LGHNA and YNFKEQ. CDR3 nucleotides: TGTGCCAGCAGCCAAGTGGGCAGGACCAATGAGCAGTTCTTC. As protein: CASSQVGRTNEQFF.

This clone was counted a few times. The chain employs TRBV25-1 and TRBJ1-1, with D tentatively TRBD1 (6 bases). This CDR3 comprises 15 residues. Deletions cut 10 bases from V and 4 bases from J, with 22 bases between. Germline CDR1 and CDR2: MGHDK and SYGVNS. As DNA, the CDR3 is TGTGCCACCGCACCCGTAGGGGGGGCGGCCACTGAAGCTTTCTTT. The encoded protein is CATAPVGGAATEAFF.

The rearrangement joins TRBV5-4 to TRBJ2-3, with D maybe TRBD2 (5 bases). CDR1 and CDR2 (germline): SGHNT, YYREEE (reference sequence). The CDR3 covers 12 residues. The V end lost 2 bases, the J end lost 5 bases, and 6 bases lay between the germline ends. DNA for the CDR3: TGTGCCAGCAGCTTAGAGGGAGATACGCAGTATTTT. Translating gives CASSLEGDTQYF. Based on the CDR3 plus reference TRBV5-4 and TRBJ2-3, the full variable domain is ETGVTQSPTHLIKTRGQQVTLRCSSQSGHNTVSWYQQALGQGPQFIFQYYREEENGRGNFPPRFSGLQFPNYSSELNVNALELDDSALYLCASSLEGDTQYFGPGTRLTVL.

This sequence joins TRBV9 and TRBJ1-3; no firm D call. Germline V CDR1 and CDR2: SGDLS, YYNGEE. This CDR3 comprises 14 residues. V gave up 2 bases and J gave up 0 bases, with 6 bases separating them. The CDR3 DNA is TGTGCCAGCAGCGTGCAAACCTCTGGAAACACCATATATTTT. Its protein product is CASSVQTSGNTIYF.

The chain links TRBV18 to TRBJ1-1; D is uncertain. The CDR3 runs to 13 residues. Germline-derived CDR1 and CDR2 are KGHSH and LQKENI. V was cut by 6 bases and J by 0 bases, with 8 bases left in between. CDR3 residues: CASSPTLNTEAFF. In DNA form, the CDR3 reads TGTGCCAGCTCGCCTACCCTGAACACTGAAGCTTTCTTT.

V and J are TRBV7-2 and TRBJ2-3, with D perhaps given as TRBD1 or TRBD2 (6 bases each). From germline, CDR1 is SGHTA and CDR2 FQGNSA. This CDR3 has 11 residues. Trimming took off 2 bases at V and 10 bases at J, with 7 bases between the two ends. The CDR3 is CASSLRGPQYF. DNA for the CDR3: TGTGCCAGCAGCTTACGGGGGCCGCAGTATTTT.

As for this clone: Other DNA sequences in this specimen translate into the identical CDR3. This chain connects TRBV30 to TRBJ2-3; the D gene could be TRBD1 or TRBD2 (6 bases each). In germline, CDR1 is GTSNPN, CDR2 SVGIG (reference sequence). Deletions cut 4 bases from V and 6 bases from J, with 14 bases between. The CDR3 has 13 amino acids. The CDR3 protein is CAWKRGAVDTQYF. In DNA form, the CDR3 reads TGTGCCTGGAAGAGGGGGGCTGTGGATACGCAGTATTTT.

This chain joins TRBV12-5 and TRBJ1-5; D may be TRBD1 (5 bases). This CDR3 has 12 amino acids. CDR1 and CDR2 from the germline V gene are LGHNT and FRNRAP. V lost 3 bases and J lost 6, with 6 bases in between. The CDR3 loop is CASGFGGQPQHF. As DNA, the CDR3 is TGTGCTAGTGGTTTTGGGGGTCAGCCCCAGCATTTT.

The chain links TRBV5-6 to TRBJ1-4; 9 bases map to TRBD1. CDR1 and CDR2 from the germline V gene are SGHDT and YYEEEE. The CDR3 is 18 residues long. Trimming took 4 bases from V and 8 from J; bases not matched to a gene: 18. CDR3 amino acids: CASSPKPGQGPPGEKLFF. CDR3 nucleotides: TGTGCCAGCAGCCCCAAACCGGGACAGGGTCCCCCGGGGGAAAAACTGTTTTTT.